These T cell receptor beta chains were read from a single sample in a study of regulatory T cells in long-lasting Graves disease. TCRdb reprocessed the multiplex PCR reads with MiXCR, giving one entry per CDR3 protein. The sample lists hundreds of thousands of distinct CDR3 sequences, about 14% occurring once. Here the sequenced sample was peripheral blood mononuclear cells (PBMCs), taken at new diagnosis, from a patient treated with antithyroid drugs. These receptors all stem from a female donor with Graves disease. Both conserved end residues are part of each CDR3. A D gene is named only where the DNA matches it firmly. The size entry is marked missing in some rows and otherwise reads once, few, many or a size class.

D gene,V gene,J gene,clone size,CDR3 DNA,CDR3 protein
TRBD1,TRBV7-2,TRBJ1-5,many,TGTGCCAGCAGCTTAGTGGGACAGGGGAATCAGCCCCAGCATTTT,CASSLVGQGNQPQHF
TRBD1,TRBV6-5,TRBJ2-1,few,TGTGCCAGCAGTTACTCGACTCAGGGGGCTCGACCGGCCCCTTACAATGAGCAGTTCTTC,CASSYSTQGARPAPYNEQFF
TRBD2,TRBV6-2/TRBV6-3,TRBJ2-1,.,TGTGCCAGCAGGGCGGGAGGAAGGAATGAGCAGTTCTTC,CASRAGGRNEQFF
.,TRBV28,TRBJ1-5,.,TGTGCCAGCACCACTCTACTGCCTGGCAATCAGCCCCAGCATTTT,CASTTLLPGNQPQHF
TRBD1,TRBV6-2/TRBV6-3,TRBJ2-2,many,TGTGCCAGCAGTTACGGTGGGACAGCGACCGGGGAGCTGTTTTTT,CASSYGGTATGELFF
TRBD1,TRBV7-7,TRBJ2-5,many,TGTGCTAGCAGCCCCGGACAGGTCGGCGTGACCCAGTACTTC,CASSPGQVGVTQYF
.,TRBV9,TRBJ1-1,many,TGTGCCAGCAGCGTAGATACGGCGAACACTGAAGCTTTCTTT,CASSVDTANTEAFF
.,TRBV28,TRBJ1-2,many,TGTGCCAGCAGCCAGCAAGGGGAGGGCTATGGCTACACCTTC,CASSQQGEGYGYTF
.,TRBV12-5,TRBJ2-3,many,TGTGCTAGTGGTTGGAACACAGATACGCAGTATTTT,CASGWNTDTQYF
.,TRBV30,TRBJ1-5,many,TGTGCCTGGAGCGACTTCAATCAGCCCCAGCATTTT,CAWSDFNQPQHF
TRBD2,TRBV19,TRBJ2-5,many,TGTGCCAGTAGTATCCAATTGACTAGCGGGAGCGAGACCCAGTACTTC,CASSIQLTSGSETQYF